These 29 T cell receptor beta chains were sequenced from one sample in a study of blood T cell repertoires in COVID-19. Sequenced by immunoSEQ multiplex PCR; TCRdb stores in-frame clones only, minus some. The sample contains approximately 480,000 clones, about 85% of which appear only once. Input material: PBMCs or T cells enriched from blood (not recorded which). These receptors originate from a woman aged 18-35 years who had recovered from COVID-19.

This chain links TRBV30 with TRBJ1-1; 7 bases match TRBD1. V was pared by 3 bases and J by 3 bases, with 13 bases of the junction left unmatched. CDR3 length equals 16 residues. In germline, CDR1 is GTSNPN, CDR2 SVGIG (reference sequence). This CDR3 is CAWRPGGGDGDTEAFF. The CDR3 nucleotides are TGTGCCTGGAGGCCAGGGGGTGGGGACGGGGACACTGAAGCTTTCTTT. The full variable domain, with the rest looked up from reference TRBV30 and TRBJ1-1, is SQTIHQWPATLVQPVGSPLSLECTVEGTSNPNLYWYRQAAGRGLQLLFYSVGIGQISSEVPQNLSASRPQDRQFILSSKKLLLSDSGFYLCAWRPGGGDGDTEAFFGQGTRLTVV.

The chain uses TRBV7-2 and TRBJ1-2, with D maybe TRBD1 (5 bases). The ends were cut back, 4 bases at V and 5 bases at J, with 14 bases in the middle. The CDR3 covers 14 residues. Germline V gene lookup returns CDR1 SGHTA and CDR2 FQGNSA. In DNA, the CDR3 is TGTGCCAGCAGCTCTCCGGGACTAACATATGGCTACACCTTC. Its translation: CASSSPGLTYGYTF.

J is TRBJ1-5 and V is TRBV19; TRBD1 matches at 9 bases. The V and J ends lost 6 bases and 5 bases, in that order; junction bases with no gene match: 8. The CDR3 runs 15 residues. Germline V gene data show CDR1 as LNHDA and CDR2 as SQIVND (reference sequence). CDR3 residues: CASREQGAGDQPQHF. The CDR3 DNA sequence: TGTGCCAGTAGAGAACAGGGGGCAGGTGATCAGCCCCAGCATTTT.

The rearrangement uses TRBV30 and TRBJ1-2, with D unresolved. Germline CDR1 reads GTSNPN; CDR2 reads SVGIG (reference sequence). The CDR3 sequence is 11 residues long. The CDR3 protein is CASSAAYGYTF. The DNA for the CDR3 is TGTGCGAGCTCTGCGGCCTATGGCTACACCTTC.

This clone has more than one count but fewer than ten. The rearrangement joins TRBV3-1 (or the pseudogene TRBV3-2) to TRBJ2-1; the match to TRBD1 covers 7 bases. V shed 6 bases and J 4 bases; nucleotides not matched to a gene: 6. The CDR3 extends over 14 amino acids. Per germline, CDR1 LGHDT and CDR2 YNNKEL (reference sequence). As DNA, the CDR3 is TGTGCCAGCAGTCCCGGGACAGCTTACAATGAGCAGTTCTTC. It codes for CASSPGTAYNEQFF.

The CDR3 nucleotides are TGTGCCAGCAGCCAAGATAGGGGTAGGGAGCAGTACTTC. Its translation: CASSQDRGREQYF. The J gene is TRBJ2-7, the V gene TRBV4-2; tentatively, D is TRBD1 (5 bases). The germline V gene has CDR1 LGHNA and CDR2 YNFKEQ. The CDR3 contains 13 residues. Trimming removed 0 bases at V and 7 bases at J, with 10 bases between.

The rearrangement links TRBV5-4 to TRBJ1-1; no definite D call. Germline CDR1 reads SGHNT; CDR2 reads YYREEE (reference sequence). Trimming pared 5 bases from V and 2 bases from J, leaving 7 bases between. The CDR3 covers 12 residues. The CDR3 region has the DNA TGTGCCAGCAGTCAGATAAACACTGAAGCTTTCTTT. Its protein product is CASSQINTEAFF.

The chain recombines TRBV4-1 with TRBJ1-2; no definite D call. The germline V and J ends were trimmed by 0 bases and 7 bases, with 15 bases remaining between them. The germline gives CDR1 MGHRA, CDR2 YSYEKL. This CDR3 has 15 amino acids. CDR3 nucleotides: TGCGCCAGCAGCCAAGATCAAGGGAGGGCGCGTGGCTACACCTTC. This gives the protein CASSQDQGRARGYTF.

The chain has TRBV9 and TRBJ1-1, with 8 bases lining up with TRBD1. The CDR3 loop spans 15 amino acids. The junction had 8 bases not matched to a gene; V was cut back by 3 bases and J by 4 bases. Germline CDR1 SGDLS, CDR2 YYNGEE. CDR3 sequence (DNA): TGTGCCAGCAGCGCGACCCCGGGACAGGCCACTGAAGCTTTCTTT. Translating it yields CASSATPGQATEAFF. Combining the CDR3 with reference TRBV9 and TRBJ1-1 gives the whole variable domain DSGVTQTPKHLITATGQRVTLRCSPRSGDLSVYWYQQSLDQGLQFLIQYYNGEERAKGNILERFSAQQFPDLHSELNLSSLELGDSALYFCASSATPGQATEAFFGQGTRLTVV.

The chain joins TRBV28 to TRBJ2-5, with TRBD1 matching 9 bases. Germline CDR1 MDHEN, CDR2 SYDVKM. V gave up 7 bases and J gave up 5 bases; unmatched junction bases: 8. There are 14 residues in the CDR3. Here the CDR3 reads CASISTGGGETQYF. For the CDR3, the DNA is TGTGCCAGCATCTCGACAGGGGGTGGGGAGACCCAGTACTTC.

The sample holds a few counts of this clone. The chain is built from TRBV2 and TRBJ1-4; no reliable D call. Trimming removed 10 bases at V and 0 bases at J, with 12 bases between. The CDR3 spans 14 residues. Germline CDR1 reads SNHLY; CDR2 reads FYNNEI. This CDR3 is CATGRIATNEKLFF. The CDR3 bases are TGTGCCACGGGGAGGATTGCAACTAATGAAAAACTGTTTTTT.

V and J are TRBV12-5 and TRBJ1-5, with TRBD1 identical over 9 bases. Losses at the gene ends were 3 bases for V and 4 bases for J; bases not matched to a gene: 1. CDR3 length: 14 residues. The germline CDR1 and CDR2 sequences are LGHNT and FRNRAP. In nucleotides, the CDR3 is TGTGCTAGTGGTTTAGACAGGGGGAATCAGCCCCAGCATTTT. This encodes CASGLDRGNQPQHF.

The chain employs TRBV7-9 and TRBJ1-2, with 10 bases aligning to TRBD1. The length of the CDR3 is 14 residues. The ends lost 2 bases at V and 6 bases at J; junction bases unmatched: 3. Germline V gene data show CDR1 as SEHNR and CDR2 as FQNEAQ (reference sequence). The CDR3 spells CASSLRGTGDGYTF. The CDR3 DNA is TGTGCCAGCAGCTTAAGGGGGACAGGGGATGGCTACACCTTC.

The chain links TRBV5-1 to TRBJ2-5; possibly TRBD2 for D (5 bases). The CDR3 is 16 residues long. The germline V gene encodes CDR1 SGHRS and CDR2 YFSETQ. Trimming removed 1 base at V and 3 bases at J, with 16 bases between. CDR3 sequence reads: CASSLTLASVKETQYF. CDR3 in DNA: TGCGCCAGCAGCTTGACATTAGCGAGCGTTAAAGAGACCCAGTACTTC.

V is TRBV12-3 or TRBV12-4 and J is TRBJ2-7; possibly TRBD2 for D (7 bases). CDR3 length: 12 residues. Between the trimmed V and J ends, which lost 8 bases and 0 bases, there was a span of 8 bases. The DNA of the CDR3 is TGTGCCAGCGGGGGGGCCTCCTACGAGCAGTACTTC. Its protein is CASGGASYEQYF.

This chain joins TRBV12-3 or TRBV12-4 and TRBJ2-3; 8 nucleotides line up with TRBD2. The CDR3 extends over 13 amino acids. The J segment lost 1 base and the V segment lost 9 bases, leaving 3 bases of the junction unmatched. The CDR3: CASSLAGTDTQYF. The CDR3 region has the DNA TGTGCCAGTTCACTAGCGGGCACAGATACGCAGTATTTT.

The V call is TRBV6-5, the J call TRBJ2-5, with 8 bases matching TRBD2. Looked up from germline, CDR1 is MNHEY and CDR2 is SVGAGI. The CDR3 totals 14 residues. V dropped 2 bases and J dropped 7; count of bases not matched to a gene: 6. The DNA for the CDR3 is TGTGCCAGCAGTTACGGCGGGGGGCTAGCGACCCAGTACTTC. It is translated as CASSYGGGLATQYF.

The CDR3 sequence: CASRRGNLAGGGSETQYF. Written as DNA, the CDR3 is TGTGCCAGCCGGAGAGGAAACCTAGCGGGGGGTGGATCGGAGACCCAGTACTTC. The rearrangement joins TRBV3-1 (or the pseudogene TRBV3-2) to TRBJ2-5; 11 bases match TRBD2. The CDR3 runs 18 residues. The V gene end was trimmed by 8 bases and the J gene end by 5 bases; junction bases not matched to a gene: 19. CDR1 and CDR2 (germline): LGHDT, YNNKEL (reference sequence).

At least ten counts were recorded for this clone. The rearrangement uses TRBV12-5 and TRBJ2-1; D not certain. The germline V and J ends were trimmed by 5 bases and 7 bases, with 9 bases remaining between them. CDR3 size: 12 residues. From germline, CDR1 is LGHNT and CDR2 FRNRAP. Written as DNA, the CDR3 is TGTGCTAGTGGTGTTTCAAAAAATGAGCAGTTCTTC. Translation gives CASGVSKNEQFF. The full variable domain, rest sourced from reference TRBV12-5 and TRBJ2-1, is DARVTQTPRHKVTEMGQEVTMRCQPILGHNTVFWYRQTMMQGLELLAYFRNRAPLDDSGMPKDRFSAEMPDATLATLKIQPSEPRDSAVYFCASGVSKNEQFFGPGTRLTVL.

The genes are TRBV6-5 and TRBJ2-3, with TRBD2 matching 13 bases. Germline V gives CDR1 MNHEY, CDR2 SVGAGI. The CDR3 runs to 15 residues. J gave up 6 bases and V 6 bases, and 6 bases lay outside the gene matches. For the CDR3, the DNA is TGTGCCAGCAGGGGGGGACTAGCGGGGACCGATACGCAGTATTTT. It codes for CASRGGLAGTDTQYF.

The genes are TRBV11-1 and TRBJ2-3, with TRBD1 matching over 7 bases. The V and J ends lost 1 base and 4 bases, in that order; junction bases with no gene match: 2. Germline loops: CDR1 SGHAT, CDR2 FQDESV (reference sequence). This CDR3 comprises 14 residues. CDR3 sequence: CASSLGGGADTQYF. In DNA, the CDR3 is TGTGCCAGCAGCTTAGGAGGGGGCGCAGATACGCAGTATTTT.

The J gene is TRBJ1-1, the V gene TRBV5-6; TRBD1 aligns across 11 bases. CDR3 length equals 14 residues. Germline V gives CDR1 SGHDT, CDR2 YYEEEE. The trim removed 5 bases at V and 7 bases at J, leaving 7 bases unmatched. The CDR3: CASSPSGTGGEAFF. The CDR3 DNA is TGTGCCAGCAGTCCTTCCGGGACAGGGGGTGAAGCTTTCTTT.

The rearrangement links TRBV29-1 to TRBJ1-2, with 10 positions matching TRBD1. Looked up from germline, CDR1 is SQVTM and CDR2 is ANQGSEA. CDR3 length: 15 amino acids. J gave up 8 bases and V 0 bases, and 9 bases lay outside the gene matches. Here the CDR3 reads CSVEDLGQGVRGYTF. The CDR3 DNA follows: TGCAGCGTTGAAGATCTAGGACAGGGGGTAAGGGGCTACACCTTC.

The chain is built from TRBV5-1 and TRBJ1-2; D remains ambiguous. This CDR3 contains 14 residues. The germline V gene has CDR1 SGHRS and CDR2 YFSETQ. With 4 bases removed from V and 0 bases from J, the gap between germline ends came to 10 bases. DNA for the CDR3: TGCGCCAGCAGCCCCAGGACTTCTAACTATGGCTACACCTTC. It encodes CASSPRTSNYGYTF.

The V gene is TRBV28, the J gene TRBJ1-1; D gene unclear. Trimming shortened V by 7 bases and J by 5 bases, and 11 bases separated the two germline ends. This CDR3 is built from 12 residues. Germline values: CDR1 MDHEN, CDR2 SYDVKM. In nucleotides, the CDR3 is TGTGCCAGCAAATTAAGAGAGACTGAAGCTTTCTTT. This sequence encodes CASKLRETEAFF.

This clone showed up just a few times. The chain links TRBV19 to TRBJ1-3; D unclear. Germline lookup yields CDR1 LNHDA and CDR2 SQIVND (reference sequence). CDR3 length equals 16 residues. V was trimmed by 5 bases and J by 3 bases, leaving 17 bases between them. DNA of the CDR3: TGTGCCAGTAGTCCCCTAACCACAGAGAATGGAAACACCATATATTTT. Translating gives CASSPLTTENGNTIYF.

This chain uses TRBV19 with TRBJ2-3, with D perhaps matching TRBD2 (6 bases). V was trimmed by 7 bases and J by 1 base, leaving 9 bases between them. Germline CDR1 and CDR2: LNHDA and SQIVND (reference sequence). CDR3 length equals 13 residues. The chain's CDR3 is CASMKRGTDTQYF. In DNA form, the CDR3 reads TGTGCCAGTATGAAGCGGGGCACAGATACGCAGTATTTT.

The chain combines TRBV21-1 with TRBJ1-5. TRBV21-1 is assigned pseudogene status. The CDR3 contains 17 residues. Here the CDR3 DNA reads TGTGCCAGCAGCTCCCCAATGTGCCCGGGAAGCAATCAGCCCCAGCATTTT. This encodes CASSSPMCPGSNQPQHF.

This chain uses TRBV6-5 with TRBJ1-2, with unresolved D. Germline V gene sequence: CDR1 MNHEY, CDR2 SVGAGI. Trimming stripped 6 bases from V and 4 bases from J, with 15 bases between. The CDR3 consists of 14 residues. CDR3 bases: TGTGCCAGCAGCTTCAGCCCCGGGGTCTATGGCTACACCTTC. Translating gives CASSFSPGVYGYTF.